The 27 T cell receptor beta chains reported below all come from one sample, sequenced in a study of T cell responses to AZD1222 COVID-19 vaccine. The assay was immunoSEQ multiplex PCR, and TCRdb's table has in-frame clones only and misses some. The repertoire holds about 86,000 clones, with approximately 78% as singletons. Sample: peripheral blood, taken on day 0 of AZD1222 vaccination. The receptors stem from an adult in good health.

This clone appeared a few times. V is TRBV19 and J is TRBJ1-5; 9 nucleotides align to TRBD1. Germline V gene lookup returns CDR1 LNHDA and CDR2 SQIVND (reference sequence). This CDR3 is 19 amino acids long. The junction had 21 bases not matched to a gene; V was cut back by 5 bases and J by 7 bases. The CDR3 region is CASSVGQGKGDLLNQPQHF. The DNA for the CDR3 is TGTGCCAGTAGTGTGGGACAGGGTAAAGGAGACCTGCTAAACCAGCCCCAGCATTTT.

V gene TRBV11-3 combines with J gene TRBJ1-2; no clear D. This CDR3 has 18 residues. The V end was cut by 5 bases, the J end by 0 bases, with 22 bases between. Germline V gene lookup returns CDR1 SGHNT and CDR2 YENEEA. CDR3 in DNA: TGTGCCAGCAGCCTCTGGGGAACTGGGCGGCCCCCTAACTATGGCTACACCTTC. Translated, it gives CASSLWGTGRPPNYGYTF.

The chain's CDR3 is CAISESTYEQYF. CDR3 DNA sequence: TGTGCCATCAGTGAGTCAACTTACGAGCAGTACTTC. This chain connects TRBV10-3 to TRBJ2-7; D is unresolved. This CDR3 contains 12 residues. Between the trimmed V and J ends, which lost 0 bases and 4 bases, there was a span of 4 bases. Germline lookup yields CDR1 ENHRY and CDR2 SYGVKD.

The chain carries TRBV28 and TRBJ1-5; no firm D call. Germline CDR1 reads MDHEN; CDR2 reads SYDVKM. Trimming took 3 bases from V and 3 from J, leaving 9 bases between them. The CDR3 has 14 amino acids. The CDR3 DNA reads TGTGCCAGCAGTTTTAGGCAGCTCAATCAGCCCCAGCATTTT. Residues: CASSFRQLNQPQHF. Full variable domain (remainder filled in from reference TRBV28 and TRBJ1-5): DVKVTQSSRYLVKRTGEKVFLECVQDMDHENMFWYRQDPGLGLRLIYFSYDVKMKEKGDIPEGYSVSREKKERFSLILESASTNQTSMYLCASSFRQLNQPQHFGDGTRLSIL.

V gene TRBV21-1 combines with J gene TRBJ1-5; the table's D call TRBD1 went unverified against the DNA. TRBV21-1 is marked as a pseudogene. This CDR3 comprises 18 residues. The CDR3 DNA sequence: TGTGCCAGCAGCATCCCGGGACAGGGCTCTCTTAGCAATCAGCCCCAGCATTTT. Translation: CASSIPGQGSLSNQPQHF.

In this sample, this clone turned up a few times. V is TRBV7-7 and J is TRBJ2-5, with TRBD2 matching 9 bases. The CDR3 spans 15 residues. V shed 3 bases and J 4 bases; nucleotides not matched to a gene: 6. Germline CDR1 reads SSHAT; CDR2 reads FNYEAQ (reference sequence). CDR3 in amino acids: CASSLTSGGGETQYF. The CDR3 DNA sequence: TGTGCCAGCAGCTTGACTAGCGGAGGTGGAGAGACCCAGTACTTC.

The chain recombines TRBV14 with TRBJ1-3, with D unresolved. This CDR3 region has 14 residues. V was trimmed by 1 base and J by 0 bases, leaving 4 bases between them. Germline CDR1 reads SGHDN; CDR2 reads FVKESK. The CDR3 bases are TGTGCCAGCAGCCAAGTCTTCTCTGGAAACACCATATATTTT. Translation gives CASSQVFSGNTIYF.

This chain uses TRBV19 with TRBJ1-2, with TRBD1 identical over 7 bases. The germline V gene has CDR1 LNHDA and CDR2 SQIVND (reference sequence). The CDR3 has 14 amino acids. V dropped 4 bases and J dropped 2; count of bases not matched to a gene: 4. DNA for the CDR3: TGTGCCAGTAGTACTGGGACAGCCAACTATGGCTACACCTTC. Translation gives CASSTGTANYGYTF.

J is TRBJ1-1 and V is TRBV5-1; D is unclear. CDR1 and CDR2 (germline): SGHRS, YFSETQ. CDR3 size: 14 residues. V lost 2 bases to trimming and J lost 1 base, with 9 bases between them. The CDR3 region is CASSLGPANTEAFF. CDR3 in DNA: TGCGCCAGCAGCTTAGGGCCCGCGAACACTGAAGCTTTCTTT.

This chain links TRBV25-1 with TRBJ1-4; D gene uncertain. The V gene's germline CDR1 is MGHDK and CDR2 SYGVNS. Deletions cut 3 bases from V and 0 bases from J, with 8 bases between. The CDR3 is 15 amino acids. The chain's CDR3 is CASSDQSATNEKLFF. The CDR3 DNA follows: TGTGCCAGCAGTGACCAGTCTGCAACTAATGAAAAACTGTTTTTT.

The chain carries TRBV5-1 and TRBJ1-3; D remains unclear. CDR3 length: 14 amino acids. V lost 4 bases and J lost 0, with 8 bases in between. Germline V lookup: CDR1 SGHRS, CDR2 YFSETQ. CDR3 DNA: TGCGCCAGCAGCAGTACGGACTCTGGAAACACCATATATTTT. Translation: CASSSTDSGNTIYF.

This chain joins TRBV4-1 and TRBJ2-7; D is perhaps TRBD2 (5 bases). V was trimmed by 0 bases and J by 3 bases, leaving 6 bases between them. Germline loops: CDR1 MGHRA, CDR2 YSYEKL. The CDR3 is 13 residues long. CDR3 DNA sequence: TGCGCCAGCAGCCAAGATCGGGACTACGAGCAGTACTTC. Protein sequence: CASSQDRDYEQYF.

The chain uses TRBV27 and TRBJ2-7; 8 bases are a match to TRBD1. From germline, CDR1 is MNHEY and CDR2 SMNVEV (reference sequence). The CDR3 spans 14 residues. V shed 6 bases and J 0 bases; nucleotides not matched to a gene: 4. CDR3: CASRRTGSSYEQYF. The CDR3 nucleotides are TGTGCCAGCAGAAGGACAGGGAGCTCCTACGAGCAGTACTTC.

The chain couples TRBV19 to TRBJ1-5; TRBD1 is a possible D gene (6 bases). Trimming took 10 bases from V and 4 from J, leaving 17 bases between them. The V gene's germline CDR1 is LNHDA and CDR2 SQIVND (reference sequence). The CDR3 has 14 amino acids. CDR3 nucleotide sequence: TGTGCCACTAAACTGGGGGGCAGAAATCAGCCCCAGCATTTT. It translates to CATKLGGRNQPQHF.

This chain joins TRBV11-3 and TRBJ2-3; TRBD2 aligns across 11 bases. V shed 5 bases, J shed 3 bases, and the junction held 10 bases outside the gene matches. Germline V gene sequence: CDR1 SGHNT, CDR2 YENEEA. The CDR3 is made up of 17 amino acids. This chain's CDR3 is CASSHSGRASGTDTQYF. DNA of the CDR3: TGTGCCAGCAGCCATAGCGGGAGGGCCAGCGGAACAGATACGCAGTATTTT.

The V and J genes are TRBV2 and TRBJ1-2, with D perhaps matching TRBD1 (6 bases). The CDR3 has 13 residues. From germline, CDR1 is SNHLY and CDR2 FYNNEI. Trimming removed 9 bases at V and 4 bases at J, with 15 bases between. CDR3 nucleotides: TGTGCCAGGAGTCAGGGGAGGGCCTATGGCTACACCTTC. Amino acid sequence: CARSQGRAYGYTF. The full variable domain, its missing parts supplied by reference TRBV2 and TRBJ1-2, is EPEVTQTPSHQVTQMGQEVILRCVPISNHLYFYWYRQILGQKVEFLVSFYNNEISEKSEIFDDQFSVERPDGSNFTLKIRSTKLEDSAMYFCARSQGRAYGYTFGSGTRLTVV.

Written as DNA, the CDR3 is TGTGCCATCAGTGGGACGGGAACCCGGGGGAATGAGCAGTTCTTC. It encodes CAISGTGTRGNEQFF. The chain combines TRBV10-3 with TRBJ2-1, with D possibly TRBD2 on 6 matching bases. This CDR3 has 15 amino acids. Deletions cut 4 bases from V and 7 bases from J, with 17 bases between. From germline, CDR1 is ENHRY and CDR2 SYGVKD.

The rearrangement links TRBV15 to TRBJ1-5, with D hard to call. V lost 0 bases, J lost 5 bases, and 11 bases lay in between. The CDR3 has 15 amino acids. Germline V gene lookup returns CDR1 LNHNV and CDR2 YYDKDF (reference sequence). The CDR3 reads CATSRDPQMHQPQHF. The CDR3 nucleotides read TGTGCCACCAGCAGAGATCCGCAGATGCATCAGCCCCAGCATTTT.

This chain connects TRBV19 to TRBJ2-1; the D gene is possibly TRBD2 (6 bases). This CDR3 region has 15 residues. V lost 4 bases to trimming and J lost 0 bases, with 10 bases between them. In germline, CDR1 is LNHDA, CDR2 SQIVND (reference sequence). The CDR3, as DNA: TGTGCCAGTAGTACCCAGACTAGCTCCTACAATGAGCAGTTCTTC. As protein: CASSTQTSSYNEQFF.

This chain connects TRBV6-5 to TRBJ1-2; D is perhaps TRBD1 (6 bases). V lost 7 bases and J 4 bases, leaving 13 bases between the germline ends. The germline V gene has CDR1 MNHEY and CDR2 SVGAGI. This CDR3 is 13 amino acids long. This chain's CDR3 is CASTARTVYGYTF. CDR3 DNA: TGTGCCAGCACGGCCAGGACAGTCTATGGCTACACCTTC.

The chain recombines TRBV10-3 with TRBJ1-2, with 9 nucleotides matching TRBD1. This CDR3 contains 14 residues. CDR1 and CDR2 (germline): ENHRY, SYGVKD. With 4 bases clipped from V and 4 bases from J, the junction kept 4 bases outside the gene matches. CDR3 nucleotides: TGTGCCATCAGTGGATCGACAGGGGGCTATGGCTACACCTTC. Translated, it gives CAISGSTGGYGYTF.

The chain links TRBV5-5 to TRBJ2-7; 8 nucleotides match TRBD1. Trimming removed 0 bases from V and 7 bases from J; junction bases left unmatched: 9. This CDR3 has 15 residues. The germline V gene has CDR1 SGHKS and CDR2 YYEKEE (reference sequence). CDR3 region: CASSLAGTGGLEQYF. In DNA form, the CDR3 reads TGTGCCAGCAGCTTGGCCGGGACAGGCGGCCTGGAGCAGTACTTC.

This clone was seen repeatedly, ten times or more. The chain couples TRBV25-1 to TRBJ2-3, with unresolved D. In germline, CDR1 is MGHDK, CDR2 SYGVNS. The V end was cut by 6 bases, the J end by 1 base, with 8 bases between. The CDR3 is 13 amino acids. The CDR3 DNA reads TGTGCCAGCAGGACTTTGGGCACAGATACGCAGTATTTT. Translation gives CASRTLGTDTQYF.

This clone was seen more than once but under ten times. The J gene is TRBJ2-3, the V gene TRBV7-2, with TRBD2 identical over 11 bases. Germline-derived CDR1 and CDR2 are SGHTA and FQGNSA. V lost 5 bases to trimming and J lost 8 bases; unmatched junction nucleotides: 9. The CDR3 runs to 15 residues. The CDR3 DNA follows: TGTGCCAGCAGCCAGACTAGCGGGACGTTCGGTACGCAGTATTTT. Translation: CASSQTSGTFGTQYF.

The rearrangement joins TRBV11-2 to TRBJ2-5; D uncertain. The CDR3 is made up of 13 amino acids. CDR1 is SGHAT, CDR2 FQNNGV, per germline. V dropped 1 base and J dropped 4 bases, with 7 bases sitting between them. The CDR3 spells CASSLGQRETQYF. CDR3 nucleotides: TGTGCCAGCAGCTTAGGCCAAAGAGAGACCCAGTACTTC.

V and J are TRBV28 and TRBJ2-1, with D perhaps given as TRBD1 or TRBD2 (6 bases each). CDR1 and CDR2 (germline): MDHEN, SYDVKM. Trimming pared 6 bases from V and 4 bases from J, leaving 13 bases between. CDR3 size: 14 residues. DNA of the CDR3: TGTGCCAGCAGGGGGGGCCAGGGATACAATGAGCAGTTCTTC. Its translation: CASRGGQGYNEQFF.

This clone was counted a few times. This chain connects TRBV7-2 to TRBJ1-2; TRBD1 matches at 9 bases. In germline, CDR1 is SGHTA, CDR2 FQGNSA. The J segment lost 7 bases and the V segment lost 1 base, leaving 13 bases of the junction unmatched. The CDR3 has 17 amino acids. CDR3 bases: TGTGCCAGCAGCTTAGTGACCGGGACAGGGCTCGGGTTTGGCTACACCTTC. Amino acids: CASSLVTGTGLGFGYTF. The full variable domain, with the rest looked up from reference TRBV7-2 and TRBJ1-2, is GAGVSQSPSNKVTEKGKDVELRCDPISGHTALYWYRQSLGQGLEFLIYFQGNSAPDKSGLPSDRFSAERTGGSVSTLTIQRTQQEDSAVYLCASSLVTGTGLGFGYTFGSGTRLTVV.